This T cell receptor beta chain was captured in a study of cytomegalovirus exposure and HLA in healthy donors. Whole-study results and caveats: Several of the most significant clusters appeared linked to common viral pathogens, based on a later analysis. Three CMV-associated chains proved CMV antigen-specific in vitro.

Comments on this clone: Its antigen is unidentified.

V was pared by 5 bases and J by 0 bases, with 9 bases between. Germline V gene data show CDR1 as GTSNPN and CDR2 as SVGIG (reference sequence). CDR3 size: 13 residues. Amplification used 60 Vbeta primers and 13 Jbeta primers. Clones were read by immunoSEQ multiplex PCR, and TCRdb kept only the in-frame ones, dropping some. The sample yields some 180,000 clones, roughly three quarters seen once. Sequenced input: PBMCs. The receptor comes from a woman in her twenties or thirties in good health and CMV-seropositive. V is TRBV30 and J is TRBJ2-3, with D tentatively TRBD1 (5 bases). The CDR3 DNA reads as TGTGCCTGGGACAGTCTTAGCACAGATACGCAGTATTTT. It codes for CAWDSLSTDTQYF.